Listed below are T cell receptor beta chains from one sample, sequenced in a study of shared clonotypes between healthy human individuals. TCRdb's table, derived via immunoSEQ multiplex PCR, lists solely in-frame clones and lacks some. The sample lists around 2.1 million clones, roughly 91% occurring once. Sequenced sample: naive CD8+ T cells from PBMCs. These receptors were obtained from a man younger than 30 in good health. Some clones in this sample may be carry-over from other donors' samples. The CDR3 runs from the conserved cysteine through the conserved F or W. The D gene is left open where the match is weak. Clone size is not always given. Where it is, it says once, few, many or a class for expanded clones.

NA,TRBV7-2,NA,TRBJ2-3,CASSLALTGPGTDTQYF,TGTGCCAGCAGCTTAGCCCTAACAGGGCCGGGCACAGATACGCAGTATTTT
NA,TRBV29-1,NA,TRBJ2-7,CSVGSDNSYEQYF,TGCAGCGTTGGCTCCGATAATTCCTACGAGCAGTACTTC
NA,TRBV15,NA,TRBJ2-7,CATSRKTSSYEQYF,TGTGCCACCAGCAGAAAGACTAGTAGCTACGAGCAGTACTTC
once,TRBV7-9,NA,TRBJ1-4,CASSPQGGLNEKLFF,TGTGCCAGCAGCCCCCAGGGAGGCCTTAATGAAAAACTGTTTTTT
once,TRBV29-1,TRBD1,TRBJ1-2,CSVEDQYKGQGYGYTF,TGCAGCGTTGAAGATCAATATAAAGGACAGGGCTATGGCTACACCTTC
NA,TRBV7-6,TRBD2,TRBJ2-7,CASSRTQGLAGEQYF,TGTGCCAGCAGCCGGACCCAGGGACTAGCGGGCGAGCAGTACTTC
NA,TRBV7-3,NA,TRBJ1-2,CASSLNPRDDLSPYGYTF,TGTGCCAGCAGCTTAAACCCCCGGGACGATCTTTCGCCATATGGCTACACCTTC
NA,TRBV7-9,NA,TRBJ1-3,CASSLVREKNTIYF,TGTGCCAGCAGCTTAGTGAGGGAGAAAAACACCATATATTTT
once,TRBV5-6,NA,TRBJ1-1,CASSAILNTEAFF,TGTGCCAGCAGCGCAATTTTGAACACTGAAGCTTTCTTT
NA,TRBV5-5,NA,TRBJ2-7,CASSGGATYEQYF,TGTGCCAGCAGCGGGGGTGCGACCTACGAGCAGTACTTC
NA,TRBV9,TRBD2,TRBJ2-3,CASSVGGAGVMYF,TGTGCCAGCAGCGTAGGAGGCGCGGGAGTTATGTATTTT
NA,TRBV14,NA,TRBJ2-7,CASSQVGPGGTSYEQYF,TGTGCCAGCAGCCAAGTGGGGCCGGGCGGGACATCCTACGAGCAGTACTTC
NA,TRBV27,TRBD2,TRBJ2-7,CASSLRFPSGYEQYF,TGTGCCAGCAGTTTAAGATTCCCTAGCGGCTACGAGCAGTACTTC
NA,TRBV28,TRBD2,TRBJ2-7,CASTPLAGSAYEQYF,TGTGCCAGCACACCACTAGCGGGTTCGGCCTACGAGCAGTACTTC
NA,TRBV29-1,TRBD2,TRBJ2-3,CSALAGGADTQYF,TGCAGCGCACTAGCGGGAGGCGCAGATACGCAGTATTTT
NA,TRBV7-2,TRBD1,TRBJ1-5,CASSPDRGKGNQPQHF,TGTGCCAGCAGCCCAGACAGGGGGAAAGGCAATCAGCCCCAGCATTTT
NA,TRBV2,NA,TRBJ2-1,CASRTGTEIPNEQFF,TGTGCCAGCAGAACCGGGACGGAGATCCCCAATGAGCAGTTCTTC
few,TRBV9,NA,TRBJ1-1,CASNQGGTEAFF,TGTGCCAGCAATCAAGGGGGCACTGAAGCTTTCTTT
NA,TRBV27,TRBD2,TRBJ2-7,CASSISSGGSYEQYF,TGTGCCAGCAGTATATCTAGCGGGGGATCCTACGAGCAGTACTTC
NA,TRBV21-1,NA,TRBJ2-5,CASSSTATPPETQYF,TGTGCCAGCAGTTCTACGGCAACTCCCCCGGAGACCCAGTACTTC
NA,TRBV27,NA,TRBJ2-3,CASFAPYTDTQYF,TGTGCCAGCTTTGCGCCCTACACAGATACGCAGTATTTT
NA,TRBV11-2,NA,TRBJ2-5,CASTLSPGERETQYF,TGTGCCAGCACCCTCTCACCCGGTGAGCGGGAGACCCAGTACTTC
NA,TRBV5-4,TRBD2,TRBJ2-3,CASSLVSAGDQDTQYF,TGTGCCAGCAGCTTAGTCTCAGCGGGAGATCAAGATACGCAGTATTTT
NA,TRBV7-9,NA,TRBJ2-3,CASSPLQFAGTDTQYF,TGTGCCAGCAGCCCACTCCAATTCGCGGGGACAGATACGCAGTATTTT
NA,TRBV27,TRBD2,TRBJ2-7,CASSFSGGPYEQYF,TGTGCCAGCAGTTTTTCGGGAGGGCCTTACGAGCAGTACTTC
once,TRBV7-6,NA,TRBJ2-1,CASSSPSGERYNEQFF,TGTGCCAGCAGCTCCCCAAGCGGAGAGAGGTACAATGAGCAGTTCTTC
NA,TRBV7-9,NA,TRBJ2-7,CASSPADSYEQYF,TGTGCCAGCAGCCCCGCGGACTCCTACGAGCAGTACTTC
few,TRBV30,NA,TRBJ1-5,CAWSVPGWGNQPQHF,TGTGCCTGGAGTGTACCGGGTTGGGGCAATCAGCCCCAGCATTTT
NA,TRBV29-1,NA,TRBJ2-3,CSVEGASESTDTQYF,TGCAGCGTTGAAGGGGCCAGCGAAAGCACAGATACGCAGTATTTT
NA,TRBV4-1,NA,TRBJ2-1,CASSLRTNYNEQFF,TGCGCCAGCAGCCTACGGACTAACTACAATGAGCAGTTCTTC
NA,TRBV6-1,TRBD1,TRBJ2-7,CASSPRDRGSYEQYF,TGTGCCAGCAGCCCCCGGGACAGGGGGTCTTACGAGCAGTACTTC
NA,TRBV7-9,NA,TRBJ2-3,CASSLVLAGADTQYF,TGTGCCAGCAGCTTAGTTCTAGCAGGTGCAGATACGCAGTATTTT
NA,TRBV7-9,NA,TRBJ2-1,CASSFSGKDEQFF,TGTGCCAGCAGCTTCTCGGGGAAGGATGAGCAGTTCTTC